This TCR beta chain was sequenced for a study of blood T cell repertoires in COVID-19. As for the study in general: The cDNA or gDNA used as material had been derived from T cells, B-cell-depleted T cells, or PBMCs.

The germline V gene has CDR1 MNHEY and CDR2 SVGAGI. This CDR3 region has 15 residues. The V gene lost 0 bases and the J gene lost 0 bases, with 5 bases spanning the gap. With respect to this clone: The sample has other DNA sequences that encode this CDR3 too.

Using immunoSEQ multiplex PCR, the repertoire was profiled, and TCRdb retains in-frame clones only, with some absent. In the table there are 150,000 to 200,000 clones, approximately 86% of which are singletons. J is TRBJ2-2 and V is TRBV6-5; no clear D. The sequenced sample was peripheral blood. The clonotype originates from a man aged 45-60 years with active or convalescent COVID-19. CDR3 sequence: CASSYSGANTGELFF. The CDR3 nucleotides read TGTGCCAGCAGTTACTCGGGCGCGAACACCGGGGAGCTGTTTTTT.